This paragraph covers one T cell receptor beta chain sequence. The repertoire was sequenced with immunoSEQ multiplex PCR; TCRdb's copy has only in-frame clones and lacks some. The table includes about 40,000 clones, roughly 83% detected once. The record originates from a study of OX40 agonist ivuxolimab in advanced cancers. Trimming removed 5 bases at V and 1 base at J, with 8 bases between. CDR1 and CDR2 from the germline V gene are SEHNR and FQNEAQ (reference sequence). The length of the CDR3 is 14 residues. The source material was CD4+ or CD8+ T cells sorted from blood, sampled in a trial of the OX40 agonist ivuxolimab. The TCR comes from an adult with an advanced solid tumor such as melanoma, head and neck, liver or kidney cancer. The genes are TRBV7-9 and TRBJ2-2, with D possibly matching TRBD1 (6 bases). The CDR3 spells CASSQDRNTGELFF. CDR3 in DNA: TGTGCCAGCAGCCAGGACAGGAACACCGGGGAGCTGTTTTTT. Using reference TRBV7-9 and TRBJ2-2 for the parts outside the CDR3, the full variable domain is DTGVSQNPRHKITKRGQNVTFRCDPISEHNRLYWYRQTLGQGPEFLTYFQNEAQLEKSRLLSDRFSAERPKGSFSTLEIQRTEQGDSAMYLCASSQDRNTGELFFGEGSRLTVL.